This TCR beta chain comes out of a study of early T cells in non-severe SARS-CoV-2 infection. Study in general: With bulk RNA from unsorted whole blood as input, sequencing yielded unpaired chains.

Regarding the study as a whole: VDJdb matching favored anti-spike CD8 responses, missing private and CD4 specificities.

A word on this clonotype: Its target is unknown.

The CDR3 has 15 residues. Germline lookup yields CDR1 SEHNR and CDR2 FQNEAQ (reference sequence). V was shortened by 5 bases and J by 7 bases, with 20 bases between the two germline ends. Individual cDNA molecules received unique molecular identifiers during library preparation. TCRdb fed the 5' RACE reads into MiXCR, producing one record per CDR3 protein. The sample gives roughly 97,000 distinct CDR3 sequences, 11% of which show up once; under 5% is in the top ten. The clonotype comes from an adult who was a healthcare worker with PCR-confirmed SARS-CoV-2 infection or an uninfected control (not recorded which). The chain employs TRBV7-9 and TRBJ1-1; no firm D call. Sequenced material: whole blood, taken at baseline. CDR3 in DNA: TGTGCCAGCAGCAATCTATGGCTGAGAGGCCTTGAAGCTTTCTTT. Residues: CASSNLWLRGLEAFF.